The 17 T cell receptor beta chains reported below all come from one sample, sequenced in a study of OX40 agonist ivuxolimab in advanced cancers. Libraries were prepared through the immunoSEQ multiplex PCR assay. In its TCRdb copy, this immuneACCESS table keeps in-frame sequences only and misses some clones. Where compared with another copy, unresolved V genes explain less than half of these, and the others have no known cause. This sample is represented by about 73,000 clones; roughly 80% of them were singletons. The ten largest clones take up about 2.4% of the sample. The sequenced sample was CD4+ or CD8+ T cells sorted from blood, obtained in a trial of the OX40 agonist ivuxolimab. The origin of the receptors is an adult with an advanced solid tumor such as melanoma, head and neck, liver or kidney cancer.

V usage is TRBV5-1 and J usage is TRBJ2-5; 9 positions agree with TRBD1. The CDR3 contains 15 residues. After removal of 2 bases from V and 7 bases from J, the junction contained 9 bases not matched to a gene. CDR1 SGHRS and CDR2 YFSETQ come from the germline V gene. The CDR3 nucleotides are TGCGCCAGCAGCTTCTTCCCGGGACAGGGAGCGACCCAGTACTTC. It yields the protein CASSFFPGQGATQYF.

The rearrangement joins TRBV7-3 to TRBJ2-5; TRBD2 matches at 11 bases. After removal of 4 bases from V and 4 bases from J, the junction contained 2 bases not matched to a gene. This CDR3 contains 14 residues. Germline values: CDR1 SGHTA, CDR2 FQGTGA. The DNA of the CDR3 is TGTGCCAGCAGCTCTAGCGGGAGGCGAGAGACCCAGTACTTC. Translation gives CASSSSGRRETQYF.

The V gene is TRBV6-5, the J gene TRBJ1-5; the match to TRBD1 covers 10 bases. CDR1 is MNHEY and CDR2 is SVGAGI in the germline V gene. The CDR3 has 15 amino acids. After removal of 2 bases from V and 6 bases from J, the junction contained 4 bases not matched to a gene. CDR3 loop: CASSYSGTGAQPQHF. DNA for the CDR3: TGTGCCAGCAGTTACAGTGGGACAGGGGCTCAGCCCCAGCATTTT.

This clone has a single count. CDR3 in amino acids: CASSPEGGNTEAFF. In nucleotides, the CDR3 is TGTGCCAGCAGCCCTGAGGGGGGGAACACTGAAGCTTTCTTT. The V call is TRBV5-6, the J call TRBJ1-1; D may be TRBD1 (6 bases). V lost 4 bases and J lost 1, with 11 bases in between. The CDR3 runs 14 residues. The V gene's germline CDR1 is SGHDT and CDR2 YYEEEE.

The V and J genes are TRBV25-1 and TRBJ1-2; a possible D gene is TRBD1 (6 bases). Germline loops: CDR1 MGHDK, CDR2 SYGVNS. This CDR3 region has 13 residues. Trimming removed 0 bases from V and 8 bases from J, with 10 bases in between. The DNA for the CDR3 is TGTGCCAGCAGTGAATATGGGGGGGCAGGCTACACCTTC. Translated, it gives CASSEYGGAGYTF.

The rearrangement uses TRBV11-3 and TRBJ1-1, with 8 bases aligning to TRBD1. Germline assignment: CDR1 SGHNT and CDR2 YENEEA. The CDR3 covers 13 residues. Unmatched junction bases numbered 6, after V lost 2 bases and J lost 10 bases. The CDR3 coding sequence is TGTGCCAGCAGCTTAACCAGACAGGGGACAGCTTTCTTT. It is translated as CASSLTRQGTAFF.

The rearrangement uses TRBV5-1 and TRBJ2-3; tentative D call: TRBD1 (5 bases). The CDR3 is 16 amino acids. CDR1 and CDR2 from the germline V gene are SGHRS and YFSETQ. Trimming stripped 0 bases from V and 0 bases from J, with 11 bases between. The CDR3 sequence is CASSLGDRVSTDTQYF. The CDR3 DNA follows: TGCGCCAGCAGCTTGGGCGACAGAGTTAGCACAGATACGCAGTATTTT. Full variable domain (outside the CDR3, taken from reference TRBV5-1 and TRBJ2-3): KAGVTQTPRYLIKTRGQQVTLSCSPISGHRSVSWYQQTPGQGLQFLFEYFSETQRNKGNFPGRFSGRQFSNSRSEMNVSTLELGDSALYLCASSLGDRVSTDTQYFGPGTRLTVL.

V is TRBV4-1 and J is TRBJ2-1; 8 nucleotides line up with TRBD1. With V trimmed by 0 bases and J by 6 bases, 7 bases remained unmatched. CDR3 length: 16 amino acids. Germline CDR1 and CDR2: MGHRA and YSYEKL. CDR3 residues: CASSQDAGGWSNEQFF. The CDR3 DNA reads as TGCGCCAGCAGCCAAGATGCAGGGGGCTGGAGCAATGAGCAGTTCTTC.

This chain links TRBV11-3 with TRBJ2-7; the match to TRBD1 covers 8 bases. The germline CDR1 and CDR2 sequences are SGHNT and YENEEA. There are 13 residues in the CDR3. V was pared by 5 bases and J by 5 bases, with 5 bases of the junction left unmatched. CDR3 sequence: CASSADRVHEQYF. In nucleotides, the CDR3 is TGTGCCAGCAGCGCGGACAGGGTTCACGAGCAGTACTTC.

V and J are TRBV6-6 and TRBJ1-2; D is unresolved. Trimming removed 4 bases from V and 3 bases from J, with 12 bases in between. From germline, CDR1 is MNHNY and CDR2 SVGAGI (reference sequence). The CDR3 is 14 residues long. The CDR3 region is CASSSGGTDYGYTF. The CDR3 nucleotides are TGTGCCAGCAGTTCCGGCGGCACTGACTATGGCTACACCTTC.

The chain is built from TRBV7-2 and TRBJ2-3; D gene uncertain. V lost 1 base and J 6 bases, leaving 17 bases between the germline ends. Germline loops: CDR1 SGHTA, CDR2 FQGNSA. The length of the CDR3 is 16 residues. Here the CDR3 reads CASSLGVAGRIDTQYF. The CDR3 DNA is TGTGCCAGCAGCTTAGGGGTAGCAGGCCGTATCGATACGCAGTATTTT.

This sequence joins TRBV7-2 and TRBJ2-2, with 10 bases matching TRBD1. The V and J ends lost 4 bases and 6 bases, in that order; junction bases with no gene match: 2. The germline V gene encodes CDR1 SGHTA and CDR2 FQGNSA. The CDR3 contains 14 residues. As DNA, the CDR3 is TGTGCCAGCAGCTACGGACAGGGGGCCGGGGAGCTGTTTTTT. Translating gives CASSYGQGAGELFF.

The rearrangement joins TRBV5-1 to TRBJ1-2, with D unresolved. Germline lookup yields CDR1 SGHRS and CDR2 YFSETQ. CDR3 length: 13 amino acids. The ends were cut back, 0 bases at V and 2 bases at J, with 5 bases in the middle. The CDR3 loop is CASSLAENYGYTF. For the CDR3, the DNA is TGCGCCAGCAGCTTGGCAGAGAACTATGGCTACACCTTC.

This chain connects TRBV5-6 to TRBJ2-7; D may correspond to TRBD1 or TRBD2 (6 bases each). The CDR3 loop spans 15 amino acids. V shed 3 bases and J shed 0 bases, with 13 bases lying between them. Germline-derived CDR1 and CDR2 are SGHDT and YYEEEE. CDR3 region: CASSWQGRYSYEQYF. DNA of the CDR3: TGTGCCAGCAGCTGGCAGGGGAGGTACTCCTACGAGCAGTACTTC.

This chain joins TRBV14 and TRBJ2-6; D possibly corresponds to TRBD2 (6 bases). Looked up from germline, CDR1 is SGHDN and CDR2 is FVKESK. The germline V and J ends were trimmed by 4 bases and 0 bases, with 22 bases remaining between them. This CDR3 has 20 amino acids. In DNA form, the CDR3 reads TGTGCCAGCAGCCTGTCGGGACTCCCAACTTTTTACTCTGGGGCCAACGTCCTGACTTTC. Residues: CASSLSGLPTFYSGANVLTF. The full variable domain, completed using reference TRBV14 and TRBJ2-6, is EAGVTQFPSHSVIEKGQTVTLRCDPISGHDNLYWYRRVMGKEIKFLLHFVKESKQDESGMPNNRFLAERTGGTYSTLKVQPAELEDSGVYFCASSLSGLPTFYSGANVLTFGAGSRLTVL.

Concerning this clone: Other DNA sequences from this sample encode an identical CDR3 as well. The V call is TRBV5-4, the J call TRBJ1-1; the D is unclear. CDR3 size: 12 residues. In germline, CDR1 is SGHNT, CDR2 YYREEE (reference sequence). V was pared by 2 bases and J by 1 base, with 3 bases between. The CDR3, as DNA: TGTGCCAGCAGCTTTTCGAACACTGAAGCTTTCTTT. The encoded protein is CASSFSNTEAFF.

The rearrangement links TRBV18 to TRBJ2-1; maybe TRBD2 (5 bases). Germline assignment: CDR1 KGHSH and CDR2 LQKENI. V lost 4 bases, J lost 8 bases, and 15 bases lay in between. The CDR3 length is 14 residues. This CDR3 reads CASSRNAGIDEQFF. The CDR3 nucleotides read TGTGCCAGCTCACGAAACGCGGGTATCGATGAGCAGTTCTTC.